This T cell receptor beta chain was sequenced during a study of cytomegalovirus exposure and HLA in healthy donors. Across the study: Drawn from HLA-typed donors, approximately 86 million unique TCRs were held in an early data release.

Notes on this clone: At one boundary the junction diverges from the germline segment, which might be a read error.

The germline V gene encodes CDR1 SSHAT and CDR2 FNYEAQ (reference sequence). The CDR3 spans 15 residues. The study ran its PCR with 60 Vbeta and 13 Jbeta primers. TCRdb's copy holds only in-frame clones and misses some; the assay was immunoSEQ multiplex PCR. The sample comprises roughly 100,000 clones, around three quarters of which are singletons, and 2.5% to 3.5% rests with the top ten. The sample was PBMCs. V gene TRBV7-7 combines with J gene TRBJ2-2, with D possibly matching TRBD1 (5 bases). This receptor was identified in a male donor in good health and CMV-seropositive. The CDR3 region has the DNA TGTGCTAGCAGCTTAGGGGCAGGGATAACCGGGGAGCTGTTTTTT. This sequence encodes CASSLGAGITGELFF.